The 27 T cell receptor beta chains in this list originate from one sample, sequenced in a study of tumor and adjacent non-tumor tissue in lung cancer. RNA was extracted from bulk tissue without any cell sorting. The library came from three nested PCR rounds adapted from ARM-PCR protocols. Via MiXCR, TCRdb re-called the multiplex PCR reads, giving one row per CDR3 protein. Of roughly 120,000 distinct CDR3 sequences in the sample, roughly 74% were seen once. The specimen was lung tumor tissue. All receptors derive from an older woman with non-small cell lung cancer.

Of note for this clonotype: Sequence at one end of the junction differs from germline and may be a read error. The V call is TRBV11-3, the J call TRBJ2-1; the D gene is possibly TRBD2 (6 bases). Germline V gene data show CDR1 as SGHNT and CDR2 as YENEEA. The CDR3 is 15 residues long. In nucleotides, the CDR3 is TGTGCCAGTAGCTTAGGCGGGGATTCCTACAATGAGCAGTTCTTC. Translation gives CASSLGGDSYNEQFF. Looking up the rest from reference TRBV11-3 and TRBJ2-1 gives the full variable domain: EAGVVQSPRYKIIEKKQPVAFWCNPISGHNTLYWYLQNLGQGPELLIRYENEEAVDDSQLPKDRFSAERLKGVDSTLKIQPAELGDSAVYLCASSLGGDSYNEQFFGPGTRLTVL.

This chain links TRBV6-5 with TRBJ2-3; 10 nucleotides align to TRBD1. CDR3 length: 15 residues. CDR1 is MNHEY, CDR2 SVGAGI, per germline. V lost 5 bases and J lost 6; bases outside the gene matches: 8. As DNA, the CDR3 is TGTGCCAGCAGTCCCAGACAGGGGGCGGCGGATACGCAGTATTTT. It translates to CASSPRQGAADTQYF.

Concerning this clonotype itself: The junction departs from the called germline gene at one end, perhaps through a read error. The chain combines TRBV6-6 with TRBJ1-2, with 8 bases matching TRBD1. The CDR3 length is 16 residues. Germline V gene data show CDR1 as MNHNY and CDR2 as SVGAGI (reference sequence). In DNA form, the CDR3 reads TGTGCCAACAGTTTTCCGGGACAGGCCGTTAACTATGGCTACATCTTC. This sequence encodes CANSFPGQAVNYGYIF.

This chain uses TRBV6-2 or TRBV6-3 with TRBJ1-2, with TRBD1 as a possible D gene (6 bases). Germline V gene data show CDR1 as MNHEY and CDR2 as SVGEGT. The CDR3 is 14 amino acids. The V end lost 6 bases, the J end lost 3 bases, and 14 bases lay between the germline ends. The chain's CDR3 is CASRHTRTDYGYTF. DNA for the CDR3: TGTGCCAGCAGGCACACCAGGACAGACTATGGCTACACCTTC.

As to this clonotype: Being one base from a much bigger clone, this may be a read error. CDR3 coding DNA: TGCGCCAGCAGCCAAGATGGGACATGGGGCGCAGAGACCCAGTACTTC. The encoded protein is CASSQDGTWGAETQYF. The chain uses TRBV4-3 and TRBJ2-5, with a tentative D call TRBD1 (6 bases). Germline V CDR1 and CDR2: LGHNA, YSLEER. The CDR3 runs to 16 residues. The ends were cut back, 0 bases at V and 4 bases at J, with 15 bases in the middle.

This clonotype appeared once. One end of the junction is discordant with germline, which a read error may explain. The chain has TRBV11-1 and TRBJ1-2; maybe TRBD1 (6 bases). CDR1 and CDR2 (germline): SGHAT, FQDESV (reference sequence). This CDR3 is 14 amino acids long. CDR3 in DNA: TGTGCCAATAGCTCACAGGGCCCGCTCTATGACTACACCTTC. This codes for CANSSQGPLYDYTF.

The table lists this clonotype with many counts. The V and J genes are TRBV5-4 and TRBJ2-7; a possible D gene is TRBD1 (6 bases). V was pared by 4 bases and J by 1 base, with 12 bases between. Germline V gene sequence: CDR1 SGHNT, CDR2 YYREEE (reference sequence). This CDR3 region has 14 residues. CDR3 bases: TGTGCCAGCAGCCCAGGACAGTTTTCCTACGAGCAGTACTTC. Encoded protein: CASSPGQFSYEQYF.

This chain links TRBV6-5 with TRBJ1-1; D may be TRBD1 (5 bases). This CDR3 contains 14 residues. The germline V and J ends were trimmed by 7 bases and 0 bases, with 12 bases remaining between them. The V gene's germline CDR1 is MNHEY and CDR2 SVGAGI. The CDR3 nucleotides are TGTGCCAGCAAAGAGGGCAGGGTGAACACTGAAGCTTTCTTT. Its translation is CASKEGRVNTEAFF.

In regard to this clonotype: At one of its ends the junction is not consistent with the germline gene, which may arise from a read error. CDR3 sequence: CAISEKMVQDNQSQPF. The DNA for the CDR3 is TGTGCCATCAGTGAAAAGATGGTCCAGGACAATCAGTCCCAGCCTTTT. The chain uses TRBV10-3 and TRBJ1-5, with D possibly being TRBD1 (5 bases). Germline lookup yields CDR1 ENHRY and CDR2 SYGVKD. The CDR3 consists of 16 residues.

About this clonotype itself: One end of the junction does not line up with germline, which may come from a read error. The CDR3 sequence: CGSSRDRGPYKQYF. The CDR3 DNA is TGTGGCAGCAGCAGGGACAGGGGGCCCTACAAGCAGTACTTC. This chain connects TRBV5-6 to TRBJ2-7; 12 nucleotides align to TRBD1. The CDR3 is 14 residues long. Germline V gene lookup returns CDR1 SGHDT and CDR2 YYEEEE.

The rearrangement uses TRBV11-1 and TRBJ2-7; D is unresolved. Germline CDR1 is SGHAT and CDR2 is FQDESV (reference sequence). The length of the CDR3 is 14 residues. V gave up 9 bases and J gave up 1 base, with 16 bases separating them. The CDR3 loop reads CARGASPQSYEQYF. DNA for the CDR3: TGTGCCAGGGGTGCGTCTCCTCAGTCCTACGAGCAGTACTTC.

This rearrangement joins TRBV19 to TRBJ1-4; D call uncertain. The V gene's germline CDR1 is LNHDA and CDR2 SQIVND (reference sequence). V lost 6 bases and J lost 0, with 11 bases in between. The CDR3 is 15 amino acids. The CDR3, as DNA: TGTGCCAGTAGCCTAAGTGGGGCAACTAATGAAAAACTGTTTTTT. It specifies CASSLSGATNEKLFF.

This CDR3 reads CASSQKDRDTWGLFF. CDR3 nucleotides: TGCGCCAGCAGCCAGAAAGACAGGGACACCTGGGGGCTGTTTTTT. The chain carries TRBV4-1 and TRBJ2-2, with 7 bases that match TRBD1. Germline V gene sequence: CDR1 MGHRA, CDR2 YSYEKL. V was clipped by 3 bases and J by 13 bases; unmatched bases: 14. The CDR3 runs 15 residues.

Worth noting for this clonotype: The junction differs from germline at one of its ends, possibly a read error. The chain employs TRBV6-2 or TRBV6-3 and TRBJ2-1; TRBD2 is a possible D gene (6 bases). The CDR3 is 12 amino acids. Germline lookup yields CDR1 MNHEY and CDR2 SVGEGT. CDR3 sequence (DNA): TGTACCAGCAGTTACGGGGGATATGAGCAGTTATTC. It is translated as CTSSYGGYEQLF.

As concerns this clonotype: Possible read error: a much larger clone is one base away. The V gene is TRBV6-5, the J gene TRBJ2-7, with a tentative D call TRBD1 (6 bases). CDR3 size: 14 residues. Trimming cost V 4 bases and J 6 bases, with 16 bases left between them. Germline V gene lookup returns CDR1 MNHEY and CDR2 SVGAGI. DNA for the CDR3: TGTGCCAGCAGTTCCATAGACAGGTTAGCCGAGCAGTACTTC. Its protein product is CASSSIDRLAEQYF.

A note on this clonotype: Germline and junction disagree at one end, which may indicate a read error. The V call is TRBV28, the J call TRBJ2-2; 8 nucleotides match TRBD1. The CDR3 is made up of 17 amino acids. Germline CDR1 is MDHEN and CDR2 is SYDVKM. The CDR3 loop is CTSSLPGQGRCDGELFF. The DNA for the CDR3 is TGTACCAGCAGTTTACCCGGACAGGGAAGATGTGACGGGGAGCTGTTTTTT.

The chain joins TRBV29-1 to TRBJ2-4; 12 nucleotides line up with TRBD2. Per the germline V gene, CDR1 is SQVTM and CDR2 is ANQGSEA. The CDR3 spans 18 residues. CDR3 sequence reads: CIAVLGLAGTIAKNIQYF. Written as DNA, the CDR3 is TGCATCGCCGTCTTAGGACTAGCGGGGACCATAGCCAAAAACATTCAGTACTTC. Together with reference TRBV29-1 and TRBJ2-4, the CDR3 gives the full variable domain: SAVISQKPSRDICQRGTSLTIQCQVDSQVTMMFWYRQQPGQSLTLIATANQGSEATYESGFVIDKFPISRPNLTFSTLTVSNMSPEDSSIYLCIAVLGLAGTIAKNIQYFGAGTRLSVL.

This clonotype has just a few counts. The J gene is TRBJ2-1, the V gene TRBV7-2, with 8 bases matching TRBD2. Germline-derived CDR1 and CDR2 are SGHTA and FQGNSA. The V segment lost 4 bases and the J segment 4 bases; nucleotides outside the gene matches: 3. There are 14 residues in the CDR3. The CDR3 reads CASSSGGMYNEQFF. The CDR3 coding sequence is TGTGCCAGCAGCTCGGGAGGGATGTACAATGAGCAGTTCTTC.

Notes on this clonotype: This may come from a read error, since a much larger clone is one base off. The J gene is TRBJ2-6, the V gene TRBV20-1, with TRBD1 identical over 10 bases. CDR1 and CDR2 from the germline V gene are DFQATT and SNEGSKA (reference sequence). The ends lost 5 bases at V and 12 bases at J; junction bases unmatched: 4. The CDR3 totals 12 residues. The CDR3 sequence is CSALTGGSVLTF. The CDR3 nucleotides read TGCAGTGCTTTGACAGGGGGCTCCGTCCTGACTTTC.

A word on this clonotype: The junction does not match germline at one end; this may be a read error. The rearrangement joins TRBV29-1 to TRBJ1-2; TRBD1 matches at 9 bases. Germline values: CDR1 SQVTM, CDR2 ANQGSEA. This CDR3 is 14 amino acids long. CDR3 protein: CSMNPTGGKSGYTF. DNA for the CDR3: TGTAGCATGAATCCGACAGGGGGAAAGAGTGGCTACACCTTC.

A few counts support this clonotype. The junction does not match germline at one end; this may be a read error. CDR3 amino acids: CVSSLEPLSTQYF. The CDR3 region has the DNA TGTGTCAGCAGCTTAGAACCGCTCTCGACGCAGTATTTT. V gene TRBV11-2 combines with J gene TRBJ2-3; D remains unclear. Per the germline V gene, CDR1 is SGHAT and CDR2 is FQNNGV. There are 13 residues in the CDR3. The whole variable domain, remainder taken from reference TRBV11-2 and TRBJ2-3, is EAGVAQSPRYKIIEKRQSVAFWCNPISGHATLYWYQQILGQGPKLLIQFQNNGVVDDSQLPKDRFSAERLKGVDSTLKIQPAKLEDSAVYLCVSSLEPLSTQYFGPGTRLTVL.

Of note for this clonotype: A much larger clone differs by one base, so this may be a read error. The chain couples TRBV7-8 to TRBJ2-5; 8 bases fit TRBD2. This CDR3 has 15 amino acids. Germline assignment: CDR1 SGHVS and CDR2 FQNEAQ. CDR3 residues: CTSSQSSGTSRDQYF. DNA of the CDR3: TGTACCAGCAGCCAAAGCTCCGGGACTAGTAGGGACCAGTACTTC.

The J gene is TRBJ1-5, the V gene TRBV20-1; D gene ambiguous. Matching the DNA end better, TRBJ2-3 makes the J call doubtful. The CDR3 runs 17 residues. CDR1 is DFQATT and CDR2 is SNEGSKA in the germline V gene (reference sequence). CDR3 residues: CSARESRAGYSNQPQYF. In DNA, the CDR3 is TGCAGTGCTAGAGAATCTAGGGCAGGTTATAGCAATCAGCCCCAGTATTTT.

In regard to this clonotype: The junction does not match germline at one end; this may be a read error. CDR3 nucleotide sequence: TGCGCTAGCAGTCAGGGGGGGAGCTCCTACAATGAGCACTTCTTC. Translated, it gives CASSQGGSSYNEHFF. The chain uses TRBV10-1 and TRBJ2-1; D is tentatively TRBD1 or TRBD2 (7 bases each). This CDR3 is 15 amino acids long. CDR1 and CDR2 from the germline V gene are WNHNN and SYGVQD (reference sequence).

As regards this clonotype: Without the conserved terminal phenylalanine or tryptophan, this CDR3 likely stems from a read error. CDR3 sequence reads: CASSQEGGQGIGYTL. The CDR3 coding sequence is TGTGCCAGCAGCCAAGAGGGAGGACAGGGGATAGGCTACACCCTC. This chain links TRBV4-2 with TRBJ1-2, with TRBD1 matching 9 bases. V lost 0 bases, J lost 8 bases, and 7 bases stayed unmatched. Germline CDR1 and CDR2: LGHNA and YNFKEQ. The CDR3 extends over 15 amino acids.

Of note for this clonotype: The junction departs from germline at one end; a sequencing error may be responsible. Here the CDR3 reads CASISAWSSGETQYF. The DNA for the CDR3 is TGCGCCAGCATTAGCGCGTGGAGCTCAGGGGAGACCCAGTATTTC. The V gene is TRBV4-3, the J gene TRBJ2-5, with a weak D call TRBD1 (6 bases). This CDR3 comprises 15 residues. Germline CDR1 reads LGHNA; CDR2 reads YSLEER.

The V call is TRBV20-1, the J call TRBJ2-2, with 8 nucleotides matching TRBD2. This CDR3 is 14 amino acids long. V was pared by 3 bases and J by 9 bases, with 9 bases of the junction left unmatched. The germline V gene has CDR1 DFQATT and CDR2 SNEGSKA (reference sequence). The CDR3 nucleotides are TGCAGTGCTAGGGCGGGGGGAGACACAAGGGAGCTGTTTTTT. Translated: CSARAGGDTRELFF.